This TCR beta chain was retrieved from a study of blood T cell repertoires in COVID-19. Libraries were prepared by immunoSEQ multiplex PCR; TCRdb keeps only in-frame clonotypes and omits some of them. The data show about 58,000 clones, about 77% seen once. This CDR3 comprises 15 residues. Trimming took off 1 base at V and 7 bases at J, with 11 bases between the two ends. Germline CDR1 reads MNHEY; CDR2 reads SMNVEV (reference sequence). The sequence derives from a human donor in a cohort sampled during active COVID-19. The genes are TRBV27 and TRBJ1-6, with a weak D call TRBD1 (5 bases). Material for sequencing was peripheral blood. The CDR3 sequence is CASSLWDRGNSPLHF. DNA of the CDR3: TGTGCCAGCAGTTTATGGGACCGGGGGAATTCACCCCTCCACTTT.